The T cell receptor (beta chain) under discussion was sequenced for a study of regulatory T cells in long-lasting Graves disease. Background on the study: More than 5 years of antithyroid drugs with positive TSH receptor antibodies defined persistent Graves' disease. Study results and caveats: Accuracy could have been hurt by small sample size. Gene preferences differed: TRBV28, TRBJ1-2, TRBJ2-5 in persistent cases.

There are 14 residues in the CDR3. Germline lookup yields CDR1 SGDLS and CDR2 YYNGEE. The V end lost 0 bases, the J end lost 3 bases, and 9 bases lay between the germline ends. Building of the TCR beta libraries involved iRepertoire HTBI primers and Arm-PCR of CDR3 regions. TCRdb redid the calling of the multiplex PCR reads with MiXCR, one entry per CDR3 protein. Of 350,000 to 500,000 distinct CDR3 sequences listed, roughly 21% are singletons. This clonotype came up a few times. The antigen remains unidentified. Time point here: persistent/refractory GD, antithyroid drugs over 5 years with positive TRAb. PBMC RNA served as the TCR library source.

This specimen consisted of peripheral blood mononuclear cells (PBMCs), obtained when the disease was refractory, from a patient treated with antithyroid drugs. The TCR was taken from a female donor with Graves disease. The chain carries TRBV9 and TRBJ1-1; maybe TRBD1 (5 bases). In DNA, the CDR3 is TGTGCCAGCAGCGTAGACCCGGGACACACTGAAGCTTTCTTT. Translation: CASSVDPGHTEAFF.